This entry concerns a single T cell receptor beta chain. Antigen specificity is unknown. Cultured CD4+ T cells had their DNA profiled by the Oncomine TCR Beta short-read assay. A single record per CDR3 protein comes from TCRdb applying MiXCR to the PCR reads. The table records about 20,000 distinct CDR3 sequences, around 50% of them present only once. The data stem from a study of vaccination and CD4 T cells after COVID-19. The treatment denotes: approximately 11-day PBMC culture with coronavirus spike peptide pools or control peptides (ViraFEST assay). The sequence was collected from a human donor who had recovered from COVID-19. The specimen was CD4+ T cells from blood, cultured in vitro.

The CDR3 region has the DNA TGTGCCAGCAGCCTCACAGGGAGCTATGGCTACACCTTC. It specifies CASSLTGSYGYTF. The chain recombines TRBV11-2 with TRBJ1-2; TRBD1 is a possible D gene (6 bases). Germline assignment: CDR1 SGHAT and CDR2 FQNNGV. V was cut by 5 bases and J by 4 bases, with 11 bases left in between. The CDR3 runs to 13 residues.